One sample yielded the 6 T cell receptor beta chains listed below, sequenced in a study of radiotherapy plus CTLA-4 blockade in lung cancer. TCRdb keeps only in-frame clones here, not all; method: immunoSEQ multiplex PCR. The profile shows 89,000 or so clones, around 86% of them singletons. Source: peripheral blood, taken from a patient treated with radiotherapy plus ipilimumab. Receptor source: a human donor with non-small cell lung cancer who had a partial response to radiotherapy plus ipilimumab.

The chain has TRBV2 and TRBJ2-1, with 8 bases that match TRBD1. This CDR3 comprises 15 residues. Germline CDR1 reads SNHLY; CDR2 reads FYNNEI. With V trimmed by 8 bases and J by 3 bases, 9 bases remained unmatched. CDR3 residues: CASAGQGGFYNEQFF. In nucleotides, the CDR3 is TGTGCCAGCGCCGGACAGGGTGGCTTCTACAATGAGCAGTTCTTC.

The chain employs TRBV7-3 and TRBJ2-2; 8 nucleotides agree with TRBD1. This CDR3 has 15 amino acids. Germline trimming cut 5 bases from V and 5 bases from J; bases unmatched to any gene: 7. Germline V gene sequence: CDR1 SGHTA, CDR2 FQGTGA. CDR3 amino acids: CASSPGQGRTGELFF. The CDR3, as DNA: TGTGCCAGCAGCCCCGGACAGGGTCGTACCGGGGAGCTGTTTTTT. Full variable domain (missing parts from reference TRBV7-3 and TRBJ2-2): GAGVSQTPSNKVTEKGKYVELRCDPISGHTALYWYRQSLGQGPEFLIYFQGTGAADDSGLPNDRFFAVRPEGSVSTLKIQRTERGDSAVYLCASSPGQGRTGELFFGEGSRLTVL.

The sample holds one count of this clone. The CDR3: CASSSGFTGGADSYEQYF. In nucleotides, the CDR3 is TGTGCCAGTAGTTCGGGATTTACAGGGGGCGCGGATAGCTACGAGCAGTACTTC. The genes are TRBV19 and TRBJ2-7, with 9 bases fitting TRBD1. Germline V lookup: CDR1 LNHDA, CDR2 SQIVND (reference sequence). After removal of 5 bases from V and 3 bases from J, the junction contained 17 bases not matched to a gene. CDR3 length: 18 amino acids. The whole variable domain, remainder taken from reference TRBV19 and TRBJ2-7, is DGGITQSPKYLFRKEGQNVTLSCEQNLNHDAMYWYRQDPGQGLRLIYYSQIVNDFQKGDIAEGYSVSREKKESFPLTVTSAQKNPTAFYLCASSSGFTGGADSYEQYFGPGTRLTVT.

CDR3 nucleotide sequence: TGTGCCAGCAGCCAGACGATCAATCCGGAGATGCCCCAGCATTTT. Its protein product is CASSQTINPEMPQHF. The V call is TRBV4-2, the J call TRBJ1-5; D gene uncertain. CDR1 and CDR2 (germline): LGHNA, YNFKEQ. The CDR3 loop spans 15 amino acids. The germline V and J ends were trimmed by 3 bases and 9 bases, with 18 bases remaining between them.

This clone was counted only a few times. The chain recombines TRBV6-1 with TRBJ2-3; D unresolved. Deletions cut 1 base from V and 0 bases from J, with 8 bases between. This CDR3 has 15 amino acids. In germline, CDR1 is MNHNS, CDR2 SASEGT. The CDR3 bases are TGTGCCAGCAGTGAAGACAGAGTAAGCACAGATACGCAGTATTTT. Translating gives CASSEDRVSTDTQYF.

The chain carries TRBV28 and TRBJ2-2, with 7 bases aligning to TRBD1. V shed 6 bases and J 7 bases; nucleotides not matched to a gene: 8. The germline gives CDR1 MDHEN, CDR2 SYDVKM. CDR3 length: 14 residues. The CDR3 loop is CASRTQGSGGELFF. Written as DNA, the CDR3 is TGTGCCAGCAGGACACAGGGGTCGGGCGGGGAGCTGTTTTTT.